These 5 T cell receptor beta chains were all obtained from the same sample, sequenced in a study of blood T cells in healthy people across ages (dated by TCRdb to about 2015). Libraries were made using 5' RACE. The listed sequencing device is Illumina HiSeq 2500. The second PCR ran for about 7 to 11 cycles and used a J-beta primer mix along with a sample-barcoded 5' primer. TCRdb handled the public reads itself, with Q25 trimming in fastp and clone calling in MiXCR, and kept productive beta chains. Rows with one shared CDR3 protein collapse into an entry with the most common genes and DNA. A total of 540,000 or so distinct CDR3 sequences appear in this sample, 45% to 55% of them only once. About 22% of the sample goes to the ten largest clones. The sequenced sample was blood. These receptors all come from a man older than 75 in good health.

The J gene is TRBJ2-3, the V gene TRBV5-1; no clear D. The CDR3 runs 15 residues. The ends were cut back, 1 base at V and 0 bases at J, with 9 bases in the middle. Germline V lookup: CDR1 SGHRS, CDR2 YFSETQ. The CDR3 DNA reads as TGCGCCAGCAGCTTGTTGACACCTAGCACAGATACGCAGTATTTT. This codes for CASSLLTPSTDTQYF.

This rearrangement joins TRBV9 to TRBJ2-7; no firm D call. The V and J ends lost 0 bases and 0 bases respectively, with 10 bases between them. The CDR3 consists of 15 residues. CDR1 is SGDLS and CDR2 is YYNGEE in the germline V gene. The CDR3 is CASSVGRRSSYEQYF. CDR3 DNA sequence: TGTGCCAGCAGCGTAGGCAGGCGAAGCTCCTACGAGCAGTACTTC.

The chain couples TRBV20-1 to TRBJ2-3; D uncertain. The CDR3 is 15 amino acids. Trimming shortened V by 0 bases and J by 4 bases, and 14 bases separated the two germline ends. Germline V gene lookup returns CDR1 DFQATT and CDR2 SNEGSKA (reference sequence). The CDR3: CSARDGTGLADTQYF. For the CDR3, the DNA is TGCAGTGCTAGAGATGGAACGGGCCTGGCAGATACGCAGTATTTT.

This chain joins TRBV28 and TRBJ2-5; D possibly corresponds to TRBD2 (5 bases). The germline V gene encodes CDR1 MDHEN and CDR2 SYDVKM. Trimming took off 7 bases at V and 4 bases at J, with 19 bases between the two ends. The CDR3 is 15 residues long. The CDR3 DNA reads as TGTGCCAGCACCAAGCTCTTTGGGAGTGGAGAGACCCAGTACTTC. It translates to CASTKLFGSGETQYF.

The chain joins TRBV9 to TRBJ2-5; 9 nucleotides line up with TRBD2. J was trimmed by 4 bases and V by 4 bases; bases with no gene match: 5. CDR1 and CDR2 (germline): SGDLS, YYNGEE. The CDR3 totals 14 residues. CDR3 nucleotide sequence: TGTGCCAGCAGCAGGGCTAGCGGGGTAGAGACCCAGTACTTC. It encodes CASSRASGVETQYF.